This T cell receptor (beta chain) was identified in a study of Ad26.COV2.S vaccination and SARS-CoV-2 variants. Study at large: The vaccine Ad26.COV2.S was put into the muscle once, or twice with 56 days between.

Treatment specified: approximately 18 received Ad26.COV2.S at low or high dose, single or two shots; 5 received placebo; per-sample allocation not given. Sampling was performed 63 days after the first vaccine or placebo injection. TCRdb keeps only in-frame clones here, not all; method: immunoSEQ multiplex PCR. The table records 350,000 to 450,000 clones, roughly 84% of them present only once. From germline, CDR1 is SEHNR and CDR2 FQNEAQ (reference sequence). The V end was cut by 3 bases, the J end by 4 bases, with 15 bases between. The CDR3 runs 15 residues. Sequenced here: peripheral blood, sampled in a trial of Ad26.COV2.S vaccine versus placebo. The chain combines TRBV7-9 with TRBJ1-2, with D maybe TRBD1 (6 bases). This clonotype was sampled from a person between 18 and 65 years old who received the Ad26.COV2.S COVID-19 vaccine or a placebo. CDR3 sequence reads: CASSLNAGQVYGYTF. In DNA form, the CDR3 reads TGTGCCAGCAGCTTGAACGCGGGACAAGTCTATGGCTACACCTTC.